Below are 4 T cell receptor beta chains sequenced from a single sample in a study of T-cell reconstitution after alpha-beta-depleted transplantation in children. Unique molecular identifiers featured in how the TCRbeta library was prepared. Via MiXCR, TCRdb re-called the PCR reads, giving one row per CDR3 protein. The table lists a few hundred thousand distinct CDR3 sequences, around 10% of them singletons. This material consisted of PBMCs from the stem cell graft donor, taken from the stem cell graft. All receptors come from a human donor who donated a stem cell graft to a child with acute lymphoblastic leukemia.

This clonotype turned up a few times. This chain connects TRBV6-5 to TRBJ1-2, with D possibly being TRBD1 (6 bases). Germline CDR1 reads MNHEY; CDR2 reads SVGAGI. The CDR3 runs to 12 residues. The V gene lost 8 bases and the J gene lost 7 bases, with 14 bases spanning the gap. In DNA form, the CDR3 reads TGTGCCAGCTTCGGGGGGGCCTTTGGCTACACCTTC. Translation gives CASFGGAFGYTF.

This clonotype was recorded many times. This chain uses TRBV5-1 with TRBJ2-7, with D maybe TRBD1 (5 bases). V shed 4 bases and J shed 5 bases, with 19 bases lying between them. CDR3 length: 15 amino acids. CDR1 is SGHRS, CDR2 YFSETQ, per germline. The CDR3 nucleotides read TGCGCCAGCAGCGGAACGACAGCGATTCTCGACGAGCAGTACTTC. It encodes CASSGTTAILDEQYF.

V gene TRBV7-9 combines with J gene TRBJ1-6; TRBD1 aligns across 8 bases. Germline V CDR1 and CDR2: SEHNR, FQNEAQ (reference sequence). The ends lost 0 bases at V and 7 bases at J; junction bases unmatched: 2. The CDR3 spans 15 residues. The CDR3 region is CASSLAGQENSPLHF. The CDR3 DNA sequence: TGTGCCAGCAGCTTAGCGGGACAGGAGAATTCACCCCTCCACTTT.

The chain employs TRBV12-3 or TRBV12-4 and TRBJ2-5; TRBD1 matches at 10 bases. The CDR3 totals 15 residues. J was trimmed by 4 bases and V by 5 bases; bases with no gene match: 7. The CDR3 loop reads CASSQTGTGVETQYF. In DNA, the CDR3 is TGTGCCAGCAGTCAGACCGGGACAGGGGTAGAGACCCAGTACTTC.